A single sample is the source of the 31 T cell receptor beta chains below, sequenced in a study of OX40 agonist ivuxolimab in advanced cancers. Sequencing was performed with immunoSEQ multiplex PCR; in TCRdb, only in-frame clones are kept and a portion is missing. The table shows 70,000 or so clones, with about 80% occurring only once. Sequenced material: CD4+ or CD8+ T cells sorted from blood, taken in a trial of the OX40 agonist ivuxolimab. Receptor source: an adult with an advanced solid tumor such as melanoma, head and neck, liver or kidney cancer.

V is TRBV5-1 and J is TRBJ2-1; a possible D gene is TRBD1 (6 bases). V gave up 0 bases and J gave up 6 bases, with 10 bases separating them. The germline V gene encodes CDR1 SGHRS and CDR2 YFSETQ. This CDR3 is 14 amino acids long. The CDR3 region is CASSLGTEGNEQFF. DNA of the CDR3: TGCGCCAGCAGCTTGGGGACAGAAGGCAATGAGCAGTTCTTC.

This clone was seen just once. The rearrangement joins TRBV6-1 to TRBJ2-5; 13 nucleotides line up with TRBD2. There are 15 residues in the CDR3. Germline V gene sequence: CDR1 MNHNS, CDR2 SASEGT. Losses at the gene ends were 8 bases for V and 3 bases for J; bases not matched to a gene: 6. For the CDR3, the DNA is TGTGCCAGCGAACTAGCGGGAGGGCCCAAAGAGACCCAGTACTTC. As protein: CASELAGGPKETQYF.

This clone was recorded a few times. The sample carries other DNA sequences with the same CDR3. The V and J genes are TRBV7-7 and TRBJ2-5; no reliable D call. The length of the CDR3 is 13 residues. Per the germline V gene, CDR1 is SSHAT and CDR2 is FNYEAQ (reference sequence). V dropped 1 base and J dropped 0 bases, with 3 bases sitting between them. The CDR3 is CASSLGYQETQYF. CDR3 bases: TGTGCCAGCAGCTTAGGATACCAAGAGACCCAGTACTTC.

The rearrangement joins TRBV11-2 to TRBJ2-7, with unresolved D. From germline, CDR1 is SGHAT and CDR2 FQNNGV. CDR3 length: 11 amino acids. The V gene lost 3 bases and the J gene lost 5 bases, with 5 bases spanning the gap. The chain's CDR3 is CASSFADEQYF. The CDR3 DNA is TGTGCCAGCAGCTTCGCGGACGAGCAGTACTTC.

The chain is built from TRBV30 and TRBJ1-2; no clear D. Trimming stripped 0 bases from V and 6 bases from J, with 8 bases between. The CDR3 loop spans 12 amino acids. Germline-derived CDR1 and CDR2 are GTSNPN and SVGIG (reference sequence). CDR3 in amino acids: CAWSVWGDGYTF. As DNA, the CDR3 is TGTGCCTGGAGTGTATGGGGAGATGGCTACACCTTC.

This chain connects TRBV15 to TRBJ1-1; D ambiguous. V was clipped by 0 bases and J by 1 base, with 9 bases between them. The CDR3 has 15 amino acids. The germline gives CDR1 LNHNV, CDR2 YYDKDF (reference sequence). CDR3 loop: CATSREIAKNTEAFF. In nucleotides, the CDR3 is TGTGCCACCAGCAGAGAGATTGCGAAGAACACTGAAGCTTTCTTT. The full variable domain, completed using reference TRBV15 and TRBJ1-1, is DAMVIQNPRYQVTQFGKPVTLSCSQTLNHNVMYWYQQKSSQAPKLLFHYYDKDFNNEADTPDNFQSRRPNTSFCFLDIRSPGLGDTAMYLCATSREIAKNTEAFFGQGTRLTVV.

The chain carries TRBV11-2 and TRBJ1-1; tentatively, D is TRBD1 (6 bases). The CDR3 is made up of 14 amino acids. The V end lost 0 bases, the J end lost 11 bases, and 16 bases lay between the germline ends. Germline loops: CDR1 SGHAT, CDR2 FQNNGV. The CDR3 bases are TGTGCCAGCAGCTTAGAAGTAACACCGAGGGGGGCTTTCTTT. Protein product: CASSLEVTPRGAFF.

The rearrangement links TRBV6-5 to TRBJ1-3, with D unresolved. The V end was cut by 4 bases, the J end by 4 bases, with 5 bases between. The germline gives CDR1 MNHEY, CDR2 SVGAGI. The CDR3 spans 12 residues. The CDR3 nucleotides read TGTGCCAGCAGTTCTGGGGGAAACACCATATATTTT. The encoded protein is CASSSGGNTIYF.

The chain has TRBV18 and TRBJ2-1; D is tentatively TRBD1 or TRBD2 (5 bases each). The CDR3 extends over 15 amino acids. CDR1 is KGHSH and CDR2 is LQKENI in the germline V gene. The ends were cut back, 6 bases at V and 7 bases at J, with 19 bases in the middle. The CDR3 loop reads CASSPGTGKANEQFF. In DNA, the CDR3 is TGTGCCAGCTCCCCCGGGACCGGGAAGGCGAATGAGCAGTTCTTC.

The chain is built from TRBV10-2 and TRBJ1-6, with D tentatively TRBD1 (5 bases). The CDR3 extends over 14 amino acids. Germline lookup yields CDR1 WSHSY and CDR2 SAAADI. Trimming took off 6 bases at V and 3 bases at J, with 9 bases between the two ends. The CDR3 DNA follows: TGCGCCAGCAGGGGGCCGGACTATAATTCACCCCTCCACTTT. Translating gives CASRGPDYNSPLHF.

This chain links TRBV28 with TRBJ2-7; D remains unclear. The germline V gene has CDR1 MDHEN and CDR2 SYDVKM. The CDR3 spans 11 residues. V shed 6 bases and J shed 7 bases, with 10 bases lying between them. In DNA form, the CDR3 reads TGTGCCAGCAGCACCAGGTTTGAGCAGTACTTC. Amino acid sequence: CASSTRFEQYF.

The chain recombines TRBV6-1 with TRBJ2-7; D not resolved. CDR1 is MNHNS and CDR2 is SASEGT in the germline V gene. This CDR3 contains 12 residues. The ends were cut back, 6 bases at V and 0 bases at J, with 6 bases in the middle. Written as DNA, the CDR3 is TGTGCCAGCAGAACAAGCTCCTACGAGCAGTACTTC. It encodes CASRTSSYEQYF.

This chain connects TRBV4-1 to TRBJ2-3; no reliable D call. Germline V lookup: CDR1 MGHRA, CDR2 YSYEKL. The CDR3 loop spans 13 amino acids. The V end was cut by 4 bases, the J end by 4 bases, with 9 bases between. The CDR3 nucleotides are TGCGCCAGCAGCCCCACACGCTCAGATACGCAGTATTTT. Translated: CASSPTRSDTQYF.

The V call is TRBV2, the J call TRBJ2-7, with 7 bases that match TRBD2. This CDR3 contains 13 residues. The ends lost 8 bases at V and 5 bases at J; junction bases unmatched: 9. Germline CDR1 reads SNHLY; CDR2 reads FYNNEI. CDR3 nucleotide sequence: TGTGCCAGCGGAGTAGTAGCGGGTAACGAGCAGTACTTC. Its protein is CASGVVAGNEQYF. The entire variable domain, with the rest obtained from reference TRBV2 and TRBJ2-7, is as follows: EPEVTQTPSHQVTQMGQEVILRCVPISNHLYFYWYRQILGQKVEFLVSFYNNEISEKSEIFDDQFSVERPDGSNFTLKIRSTKLEDSAMYFCASGVVAGNEQYFGPGTRLTVT.

The genes are TRBV7-9 and TRBJ2-2, with 7 positions matching TRBD1. Losses at the gene ends were 6 bases for V and 3 bases for J; bases not matched to a gene: 16. CDR3 length equals 18 residues. CDR1 SEHNR and CDR2 FQNEAQ come from the germline V gene (reference sequence). CDR3 region: CASRQRQGPSRDTGELFF. The CDR3 nucleotides are TGTGCCAGCAGACAAAGACAGGGCCCCTCTCGGGACACCGGGGAGCTGTTTTTT.

This chain uses TRBV5-1 with TRBJ2-6, with D uncertain. This CDR3 comprises 14 residues. The germline V gene has CDR1 SGHRS and CDR2 YFSETQ. V lost 3 bases to trimming and J lost 0 bases, with 4 bases between them. For the CDR3, the DNA is TGCGCCAGCAGCTCGAGCTCTGGGGCCAACGTCCTGACTTTC. Translated, it gives CASSSSSGANVLTF.

This clone came up a few times. V gene TRBV28 combines with J gene TRBJ1-1; the D is unclear. The V end lost 2 bases, the J end lost 3 bases, and 7 bases lay between the germline ends. In germline, CDR1 is MDHEN, CDR2 SYDVKM. This CDR3 spans 13 amino acids. The CDR3 is CASSLVGYTEAFF. In DNA form, the CDR3 reads TGTGCCAGCAGTTTAGTAGGGTACACTGAAGCTTTCTTT.

The chain couples TRBV5-1 to TRBJ1-2, with D possibly matching TRBD1 (6 bases). V was cut by 0 bases and J by 2 bases, with 11 bases left in between. Germline V gene lookup returns CDR1 SGHRS and CDR2 YFSETQ. This CDR3 spans 15 amino acids. As DNA, the CDR3 is TGCGCCAGCAGCTTGGTTCAGGGGCAAAACTATGGCTACACCTTC. Protein product: CASSLVQGQNYGYTF.

This clone was seen a single time. CDR3 nucleotides: TGCGCCAGCAGCTTAACACAGGGGGGGAACTATGGCTACACCTTC. It specifies CASSLTQGGNYGYTF. The chain joins TRBV5-1 to TRBJ1-2, with 8 bases matching TRBD1. Germline V CDR1 and CDR2: SGHRS, YFSETQ. The CDR3 has 15 amino acids. V lost 2 bases, J lost 2 bases, and 5 bases stayed unmatched.

This rearrangement joins TRBV9 to TRBJ2-4; D gene uncertain. CDR1 and CDR2 from the germline V gene are SGDLS and YYNGEE. The CDR3 is 14 residues long. Trimming removed 0 bases at V and 7 bases at J, with 11 bases between. The CDR3 DNA reads as TGTGCCAGCAGCGTAGGTCCCGATATTAACATTCAGTACTTC. It specifies CASSVGPDINIQYF. The full variable domain, its missing parts supplied by reference TRBV9 and TRBJ2-4, is DSGVTQTPKHLITATGQRVTLRCSPRSGDLSVYWYQQSLDQGLQFLIQYYNGEERAKGNILERFSAQQFPDLHSELNLSSLELGDSALYFCASSVGPDINIQYFGAGTRLSVL.

V gene TRBV5-1 combines with J gene TRBJ2-2; unclear D gene. Germline lookup yields CDR1 SGHRS and CDR2 YFSETQ. Deletions cut 1 base from V and 6 bases from J, with 13 bases between. The CDR3 loop spans 15 amino acids. DNA for the CDR3: TGCGCCAGCAGCTTGCCTCTACAGTTGGCCGGGGAGCTGTTTTTT. Translating it yields CASSLPLQLAGELFF.

The chain couples TRBV4-1 to TRBJ2-2, with 7 nucleotides matching TRBD1. Per germline, CDR1 MGHRA and CDR2 YSYEKL. This CDR3 has 17 amino acids. Unmatched junction bases numbered 8, after V lost 1 base and J lost 3 bases. DNA of the CDR3: TGCGCCAGCAGCCAAGGAAGTCAGACAGGGTACACCGGGGAGCTGTTTTTT. It codes for CASSQGSQTGYTGELFF.

J is TRBJ2-2 and V is TRBV9, with D possibly matching TRBD1 (6 bases). The CDR3 covers 17 residues. Deletions cut 4 bases from V and 5 bases from J, with 21 bases between. Germline CDR1 reads SGDLS; CDR2 reads YYNGEE. The CDR3 protein is CASSTDGYRVETGELFF. The CDR3 DNA reads as TGTGCCAGCAGCACAGACGGGTACAGGGTAGAAACCGGGGAGCTGTTTTTT.

The V call is TRBV30, the J call TRBJ2-6, with D unresolved. Per the germline V gene, CDR1 is GTSNPN and CDR2 is SVGIG (reference sequence). The CDR3 is made up of 15 amino acids. The V end lost 2 bases, the J end lost 4 bases, and 12 bases lay between the germline ends. CDR3 bases: TGTGCCTGGAGTATAAAAGGGTCAGGGGCCAACGTCCTGACTTTC. It codes for CAWSIKGSGANVLTF.

This CDR3 is CASSQERLQLEKLFF. The CDR3 coding sequence is TGTGCCAGCAGCCAAGAGAGGCTACAGCTTGAAAAACTGTTTTTT. The chain recombines TRBV4-2 with TRBJ1-4; D is unclear. V lost 0 bases to trimming and J lost 7 bases, with 12 bases between them. The CDR3 totals 15 residues. CDR1 LGHNA and CDR2 YNFKEQ come from the germline V gene.

This clone came up once. V is TRBV30 and J is TRBJ2-3, with 7 bases fitting TRBD2. Germline values: CDR1 GTSNPN, CDR2 SVGIG (reference sequence). V was pared by 5 bases and J by 5 bases, with 7 bases of the junction left unmatched. The CDR3 is made up of 13 amino acids. The CDR3 DNA sequence: TGTGCCTGGGGGGAGGGCCGTGGAGATACGCAGTATTTT. Its protein product is CAWGEGRGDTQYF.

In its sample, this clone was seen once. The chain couples TRBV10-2 to TRBJ2-3; D gene uncertain. The CDR3 spans 16 residues. Germline CDR1 is WSHSY and CDR2 is SAAADI. V lost 7 bases and J 0 bases, leaving 17 bases between the germline ends. The CDR3 is CASTPRPGVSTDTQYF. As DNA, the CDR3 is TGCGCCAGCACCCCGCGGCCGGGCGTTAGCACAGATACGCAGTATTTT.

This rearrangement joins TRBV6-6 to TRBJ1-5; the match to TRBD1 covers 12 bases. The CDR3 has 16 amino acids. The ends lost 6 bases at V and 4 bases at J; junction bases unmatched: 7. CDR1 and CDR2 from the germline V gene are MNHNY and SVGAGI (reference sequence). CDR3 region: CASSLGQGASNQPQHF. Here the CDR3 DNA reads TGTGCCAGCAGCCTGGGACAGGGGGCATCAAATCAGCCCCAGCATTTT.

V is TRBV5-4 and J is TRBJ2-1; 10 nucleotides line up with TRBD1. Germline V gene data show CDR1 as SGHNT and CDR2 as YYREEE (reference sequence). V shed 5 bases, J shed 0 bases, and the junction held 5 bases outside the gene matches. The CDR3 consists of 16 residues. The DNA of the CDR3 is TGTGCCAGCAGGGGACAGGGGACAAGCTCCTACAATGAGCAGTTCTTC. It is translated as CASRGQGTSSYNEQFF.

The chain uses TRBV2 and TRBJ1-1; D is possibly TRBD1 (6 bases). Germline V gene lookup returns CDR1 SNHLY and CDR2 FYNNEI. With 6 bases removed from V and 4 bases from J, the gap between germline ends came to 15 bases. This CDR3 has 14 residues. The CDR3 nucleotides read TGTGCCAGCAGGCTTGGGGGCGGGAGCACTGAAGCTTTCTTT. Translated, it gives CASRLGGGSTEAFF.

CDR3 nucleotide sequence: TGCGCCAGCAGCTCATATAGCGGGAGGGATTCCTACAATGAGCAGTTCTTC. Translation gives CASSSYSGRDSYNEQFF. The rearrangement links TRBV5-1 to TRBJ2-1, with TRBD2 identical over 11 bases. Germline V gives CDR1 SGHRS, CDR2 YFSETQ. This CDR3 spans 17 amino acids. The J segment lost 1 base and the V segment lost 3 bases, leaving 6 bases of the junction unmatched. Full variable domain (outside the CDR3, taken from reference TRBV5-1 and TRBJ2-1): KAGVTQTPRYLIKTRGQQVTLSCSPISGHRSVSWYQQTPGQGLQFLFEYFSETQRNKGNFPGRFSGRQFSNSRSEMNVSTLELGDSALYLCASSSYSGRDSYNEQFFGPGTRLTVL.